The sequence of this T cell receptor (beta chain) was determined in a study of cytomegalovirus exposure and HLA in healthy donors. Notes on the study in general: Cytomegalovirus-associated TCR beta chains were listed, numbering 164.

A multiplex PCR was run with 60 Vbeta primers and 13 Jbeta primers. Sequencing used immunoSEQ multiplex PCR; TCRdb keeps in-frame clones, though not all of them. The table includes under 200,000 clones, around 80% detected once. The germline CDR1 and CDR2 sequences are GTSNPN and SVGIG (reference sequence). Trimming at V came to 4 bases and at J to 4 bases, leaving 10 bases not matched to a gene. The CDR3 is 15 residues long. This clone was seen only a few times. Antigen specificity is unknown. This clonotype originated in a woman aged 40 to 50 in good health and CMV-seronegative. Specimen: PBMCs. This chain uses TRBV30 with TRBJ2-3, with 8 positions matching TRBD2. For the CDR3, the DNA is TGTGCCTGGACCCCTACGGGGGGGGCGTCAGATACGCAGTATTTT. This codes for CAWTPTGGASDTQYF.